Detailed here is one TCR beta chain. These data come from a study of blood T cell repertoires in COVID-19. Looking at the study overall: Specimens from acute and convalescent COVID-19 originated in the United States, Italy and Spain. T cells, B-cell-depleted T cells, or PBMCs provided the cDNA or gDNA that served as material.

Authors' processing steps: Reference gene primer amplification yielded estimated nucleated cell counts. Profiling relied on immunoSEQ multiplex PCR, and the TCRdb table lists in-frame clones only, not all of them. V and J calls plus clone size are reproduced from that table; the DNA served to infer D and trimming. The data contain just over 35,000 clones, about 81% of them singletons. This CDR3 comprises 11 residues. The germline V gene encodes CDR1 SQVTM and CDR2 ANQGSEA. V lost 7 bases, J lost 7 bases, and 4 bases stayed unmatched. Sequenced sample: peripheral blood. V usage is TRBV29-1 and J usage is TRBJ2-1; 7 bases agree with TRBD2. The TCR was taken from a human donor in a cohort sampled during active or convalescent COVID-19. The donor label of this sample is uncertain. CDR3 sequence: CSAVRENEQFF. Here the CDR3 DNA reads TGCAGCGCCGTGCGGGAGAATGAGCAGTTCTTC.